The 22 T cell receptor beta chains below all came from one sample that was sequenced in a study of blood T cell repertoires in COVID-19. Using immunoSEQ multiplex PCR, the repertoire was profiled, and TCRdb retains in-frame clones only, with some absent. The sample has around 200,000 clones; roughly nine tenths are singletons. Sequencing used peripheral blood. The receptor set was obtained from a woman aged 45-65 years with acute or convalescent COVID-19.

The rearrangement uses TRBV7-8 and TRBJ2-7, with 9 nucleotides matching TRBD1. Germline CDR1 and CDR2: SGHVS and FQNEAQ. V gave up 4 bases and J gave up 2 bases; unmatched junction bases: 9. The CDR3 contains 16 residues. CDR3 in amino acids: CASSSLTGQGTYEQYF. In nucleotides, the CDR3 is TGTGCCAGCAGCTCCCTTACGGGACAGGGAACCTACGAGCAGTACTTC.

The gene calls are TRBV18 and TRBJ1-3, with a possible D match to TRBD1 (6 bases). Germline V gene sequence: CDR1 KGHSH, CDR2 LQKENI. V dropped 6 bases and J dropped 6 bases, with 24 bases sitting between them. This CDR3 spans 17 amino acids. The CDR3 region is CASSRELTGFGQNTIYF. The CDR3 nucleotides read TGTGCCAGCTCCCGCGAATTAACAGGGTTCGGTCAAAACACCATATATTTT.

This clone was counted between two and nine times. The genes are TRBV5-4 and TRBJ2-2; unclear D gene. Trimming removed 0 bases at V and 6 bases at J, with 9 bases between. Germline CDR1 reads SGHNT; CDR2 reads YYREEE (reference sequence). This CDR3 is built from 14 residues. The CDR3 DNA follows: TGTGCCAGCAGCTTGGAGATAACTCCCGGGGAGCTGTTTTTT. It codes for CASSLEITPGELFF.

This chain joins TRBV19 and TRBJ1-3; the D gene is possibly TRBD1 (5 bases). CDR1 LNHDA and CDR2 SQIVND come from the germline V gene (reference sequence). The CDR3 contains 15 residues. The DNA of the CDR3 is TGTGCGGTGGGAAAGGGGTCTGTCCCTGGAAACACCATATATTTT. Translation: CAVGKGSVPGNTIYF.

This clone has just a few counts. The rearrangement joins TRBV11-2 to TRBJ2-1, with 13 bases fitting TRBD2. This CDR3 region has 16 residues. The junction had 8 bases not matched to a gene; V was cut back by 5 bases and J by 7 bases. Germline V gives CDR1 SGHAT, CDR2 FQNNGV. CDR3 sequence reads: CASSPGLAGWGNEQFF. DNA for the CDR3: TGTGCCAGCAGCCCGGGACTAGCGGGATGGGGGAATGAGCAGTTCTTC. The variable domain in full, with the rest retrieved from reference TRBV11-2 and TRBJ2-1, is EAGVAQSPRYKIIEKRQSVAFWCNPISGHATLYWYQQILGQGPKLLIQFQNNGVVDDSQLPKDRFSAERLKGVDSTLKIQPAKLEDSAVYLCASSPGLAGWGNEQFFGPGTRLTVL.

The chain recombines TRBV7-9 with TRBJ2-2; perhaps TRBD2 as D (5 bases). The V and J ends lost 1 base and 4 bases respectively, with 7 bases between them. The germline CDR1 and CDR2 sequences are SEHNR and FQNEAQ (reference sequence). The CDR3 sequence is 14 residues long. CDR3 DNA: TGTGCCAGCAGCTTAGGGGCGGGCACCGGGGAGCTGTTTTTT. Translating gives CASSLGAGTGELFF.

V usage is TRBV4-2 and J usage is TRBJ1-1, with a tentative D call TRBD1 (5 bases). Trimming pared 1 base from V and 6 bases from J, leaving 18 bases between. Germline V gene data show CDR1 as LGHNA and CDR2 as YNFKEQ. This CDR3 is built from 16 residues. CDR3 protein: CASSQGRTGERAEAFF. CDR3 in DNA: TGTGCCAGCAGCCAAGGGAGGACGGGGGAGAGGGCTGAAGCTTTCTTT.

This chain joins TRBV12-3 or TRBV12-4 and TRBJ1-1, with D unclear. The CDR3 length is 12 residues. Trimming shortened V by 5 bases and J by 3 bases, and 7 bases separated the two germline ends. CDR3 amino acids: CASSEIYTEAFF. The CDR3, as DNA: TGTGCCAGCAGTGAGATTTACACTGAAGCTTTCTTT.

The J gene is TRBJ2-7, the V gene TRBV6-2 or TRBV6-3, with D perhaps TRBD1 (5 bases). Trimming left V 3 bases short and J 6 bases short, with 6 bases between. The CDR3 runs 11 residues. Germline V gene data show CDR1 as MNHEY and CDR2 as SVGEGT. CDR3 DNA sequence: TGTGCCAGCAGTTATGGGGCCGAGCAGTACTTC. Translated, it gives CASSYGAEQYF.

The chain has TRBV5-1 and TRBJ2-1; 7 bases agree with TRBD2. The CDR3 covers 13 residues. V trimming: 5 bases; J trimming: 9 bases; junction bases outside the gene matches: 8. The germline V gene has CDR1 SGHRS and CDR2 YFSETQ. The CDR3 coding sequence is TGCGCCAGCAGTCCTGGACTAGTCGGTGAGCAGTTCTTC. As protein: CASSPGLVGEQFF. The variable domain in full, with the rest retrieved from reference TRBV5-1 and TRBJ2-1, is KAGVTQTPRYLIKTRGQQVTLSCSPISGHRSVSWYQQTPGQGLQFLFEYFSETQRNKGNFPGRFSGRQFSNSRSEMNVSTLELGDSALYLCASSPGLVGEQFFGPGTRLTVL.

The V and J genes are TRBV3-1 (or the pseudogene TRBV3-2) and TRBJ2-2; D unresolved. The V end lost 2 bases, the J end lost 11 bases, and 9 bases lay between the germline ends. CDR1 and CDR2 (germline): LGHDT, YNNKEL (reference sequence). This CDR3 region has 12 residues. The chain's CDR3 is CASSQKSSELFF. Here the CDR3 DNA reads TGTGCCAGCAGCCAAAAATCGAGCGAGCTGTTTTTT.

This clone was found a few times. V and J are TRBV11-3 and TRBJ1-4; no clear D gene. The CDR3 is made up of 13 amino acids. V shed 5 bases and J shed 0 bases, with 4 bases lying between them. The V gene's germline CDR1 is SGHNT and CDR2 YENEEA. The CDR3 region is CASSRATNEKLFF. CDR3 in DNA: TGTGCCAGCAGCCGGGCAACTAATGAAAAACTGTTTTTT.

The CDR3 bases are TGCAGCGTAGAAACGACAGGGGCGGACTATGGCTACACCTTC. This translates into CSVETTGADYGYTF. The rearrangement joins TRBV29-1 to TRBJ1-2; 8 bases line up with TRBD1. Germline loops: CDR1 SQVTM, CDR2 ANQGSEA. With V trimmed by 6 bases and J by 3 bases, 9 bases remained unmatched. The CDR3 is 14 amino acids.

The gene calls are TRBV4-3 and TRBJ2-7; D perhaps matches TRBD1 (5 bases). Germline CDR1 is LGHNA and CDR2 is YSLEER. The CDR3 is 13 residues long. Trimming pared 0 bases from V and 6 bases from J, leaving 9 bases between. CDR3 nucleotides: TGCGCCAGCAGCCAAGATATAGGGGCCGAGCAGTACTTC. It is translated as CASSQDIGAEQYF.

V is TRBV6-2 or TRBV6-3 and J is TRBJ2-7; TRBD1 aligns across 9 bases. CDR3 length: 14 amino acids. Germline V lookup: CDR1 MNHEY, CDR2 SVGEGT. With 5 bases clipped from V and 3 bases from J, the junction kept 5 bases outside the gene matches. As DNA, the CDR3 is TGTGCCAGCAGTAGACAGGGGGGGCTCTACGAGCAGTACTTC. Protein sequence: CASSRQGGLYEQYF.

The J gene is TRBJ2-6, the V gene TRBV30, with a weak D call TRBD1 (6 bases). Germline lookup yields CDR1 GTSNPN and CDR2 SVGIG (reference sequence). CDR3 length: 14 residues. V dropped 0 bases and J dropped 5 bases, with 8 bases sitting between them. CDR3 in amino acids: CAWSVGGRANVLTF. The CDR3, as DNA: TGTGCCTGGAGTGTAGGGGGTAGGGCCAACGTCCTGACTTTC.

The chain uses TRBV19 and TRBJ1-1, with no clear D. Germline V lookup: CDR1 LNHDA, CDR2 SQIVND (reference sequence). The V end lost 7 bases, the J end lost 1 base, and 19 bases lay between the germline ends. CDR3 length: 16 amino acids. The CDR3 reads CASKAPRLSPNTEAFF. DNA for the CDR3: TGTGCCAGTAAGGCCCCCCGACTTAGCCCGAACACTGAAGCTTTCTTT.

This clone was counted once. The chain joins TRBV19 to TRBJ1-5; D may be TRBD1 (6 bases). V was trimmed by 9 bases and J by 2 bases, leaving 14 bases between them. This CDR3 comprises 14 residues. Germline CDR1 reads LNHDA; CDR2 reads SQIVND (reference sequence). The CDR3 protein is CASQHRVGNQPQHF. The DNA of the CDR3 is TGTGCCAGCCAGCACAGGGTTGGCAATCAGCCCCAGCATTTT.

This sequence joins TRBV5-4 and TRBJ2-7, with TRBD2 identical over 10 bases. With 0 bases clipped from V and 1 base from J, the junction kept 4 bases outside the gene matches. Per germline, CDR1 SGHNT and CDR2 YYREEE (reference sequence). The CDR3 has 16 amino acids. CDR3 amino acids: CASSLGSGGTSYEQYF. DNA of the CDR3: TGTGCCAGCAGCTTGGGTAGCGGGGGGACTTCCTACGAGCAGTACTTC.

This clone was picked up a small number of times. The J gene is TRBJ1-5, the V gene TRBV2, with 7 bases identical to TRBD1. The junction had 11 bases not matched to a gene; V was cut back by 8 bases and J by 4 bases. Germline V gene sequence: CDR1 SNHLY, CDR2 FYNNEI. This CDR3 is 15 amino acids long. CDR3 loop: CASGSTGVANQPQHF. Here the CDR3 DNA reads TGTGCCAGCGGAAGCACAGGGGTAGCGAATCAGCCCCAGCATTTT.

This chain joins TRBV12-3 or TRBV12-4 and TRBJ1-2; D call uncertain. Trimming left V 8 bases short and J 3 bases short, with 13 bases between. The CDR3 consists of 13 residues. The DNA of the CDR3 is TGTGCCAGCTTGAAGTCGGGGTACTATGGCTACACCTTC. It yields the protein CASLKSGYYGYTF.

This chain uses TRBV18 with TRBJ2-3; no reliable D call. Germline V gives CDR1 KGHSH, CDR2 LQKENI. The CDR3 is 13 residues long. V shed 0 bases and J shed 3 bases, with 4 bases lying between them. As DNA, the CDR3 is TGTGCCAGCTCACCACCCTCGACAGATACGCAGTATTTT. Its protein is CASSPPSTDTQYF.